The 18 T cell receptor beta chains below were found in one sample sequenced in a study of T cells after yellow fever vaccination. TCRdb used MiXCR to reprocess the 5' RACE reads, holding one entry per CDR3 protein. The data contain a few hundred thousand distinct CDR3 sequences, roughly a fifth of them singletons. Source: PBMCs, taken 15 days after the yellow fever booster vaccination. The receptors derive from a man between 25 and 39 years old who received the YFV17D yellow fever vaccine.

This chain links TRBV5-5 with TRBJ2-4, with 9 bases fitting TRBD1. CDR3 length equals 15 residues. V was pared by 4 bases and J by 2 bases, with 4 bases of the junction left unmatched. Per the germline V gene, CDR1 is SGHKS and CDR2 is YYEKEE (reference sequence). DNA of the CDR3: TGTGCCAGCAGCCCACAGGGGGCCACCAAAAACATTCAGTACTTC. Translating it yields CASSPQGATKNIQYF.

A few counts support this clonotype. This chain links TRBV11-2 with TRBJ2-2; D is possibly TRBD1 (6 bases). The CDR3 length is 18 residues. The germline V gene has CDR1 SGHAT and CDR2 FQNNGV. V was shortened by 5 bases and J by 4 bases, with 23 bases between the two germline ends. The CDR3 is CASSPRVGGQGVTGELFF. The CDR3, as DNA: TGTGCCAGCAGCCCTCGAGTTGGGGGCCAAGGGGTCACCGGGGAGCTGTTTTTT.

This clonotype came up many times. This chain links TRBV29-1 with TRBJ2-5; D call uncertain. This CDR3 has 13 residues. Germline CDR1 is SQVTM and CDR2 is ANQGSEA. Trimming removed 4 bases at V and 1 base at J, with 10 bases between. CDR3 sequence: CSVVRNSQETQYF. The CDR3 coding sequence is TGCAGCGTTGTGCGGAACAGCCAAGAGACCCAGTACTTC.

The CDR3 loop reads CASRRQQGLTGELFF. In nucleotides, the CDR3 is TGCGCCAGCCGGCGCCAACAGGGTTTAACCGGGGAGCTGTTTTTT. This sequence joins TRBV5-1 and TRBJ2-2, with D tentatively TRBD1 (6 bases). V was clipped by 7 bases and J by 5 bases, with 18 bases between them. Germline values: CDR1 SGHRS, CDR2 YFSETQ. CDR3 length equals 15 residues. The full variable domain, its missing parts supplied by reference TRBV5-1 and TRBJ2-2, is KAGVTQTPRYLIKTRGQQVTLSCSPISGHRSVSWYQQTPGQGLQFLFEYFSETQRNKGNFPGRFSGRQFSNSRSEMNVSTLELGDSALYLCASRRQQGLTGELFFGEGSRLTVL.

This rearrangement joins TRBV27 to TRBJ2-1, with 11 bases lining up with TRBD2. This CDR3 spans 16 amino acids. The V segment lost 6 bases and the J segment 2 bases; nucleotides outside the gene matches: 6. The germline CDR1 and CDR2 sequences are MNHEY and SMNVEV (reference sequence). The DNA of the CDR3 is TGTGCCAGCAGATGGTTAGCGGGAGGGACCTACAATGAGCAGTTCTTC. Protein sequence: CASRWLAGGTYNEQFF.

The chain couples TRBV20-1 to TRBJ2-5, with TRBD1 matching 7 bases. The V segment lost 2 bases and the J segment 6 bases; nucleotides outside the gene matches: 9. The CDR3 covers 14 residues. CDR1 DFQATT and CDR2 SNEGSKA come from the germline V gene (reference sequence). The CDR3 sequence: CSARQLEGAKTQYF. The CDR3 bases are TGCAGTGCTAGACAGCTTGAGGGGGCAAAGACCCAGTACTTC.

The V call is TRBV24-1, the J call TRBJ2-3, with D perhaps TRBD2 (6 bases). The CDR3 length is 15 residues. Germline V gene data show CDR1 as KGHDR and CDR2 as SFDVKD. V was pared by 3 bases and J by 4 bases, with 13 bases between. The chain's CDR3 is CATSDTGSLADTQYF. The CDR3 DNA is TGTGCCACCAGTGATACCGGGAGTCTCGCAGATACGCAGTATTTT.

The chain is built from TRBV5-1 and TRBJ2-3, with D unclear. The CDR3 totals 15 residues. Germline V lookup: CDR1 SGHRS, CDR2 YFSETQ. Deletions cut 4 bases from V and 0 bases from J, with 12 bases between. CDR3 DNA: TGCGCCAGCAGCCCTCAGAGTACTAGCACAGATACGCAGTATTTT. Its protein is CASSPQSTSTDTQYF.

This chain connects TRBV5-1 to TRBJ2-2; 8 nucleotides line up with TRBD2. The V segment lost 5 bases and the J segment 6 bases; nucleotides outside the gene matches: 12. There are 16 residues in the CDR3. The germline V gene has CDR1 SGHRS and CDR2 YFSETQ. The chain's CDR3 is CASRRLQAGVAGELFF. DNA of the CDR3: TGCGCCAGCAGGAGACTCCAAGCGGGAGTGGCCGGGGAGCTGTTTTTT.

A word on this clonotype: The conserved closing phenylalanine or tryptophan is absent in this CDR3, likely reflecting a read error. The V gene is TRBV29-1, the J gene TRBJ2-1; 8 positions agree with TRBD2. The CDR3 covers 13 residues. The germline CDR1 and CDR2 sequences are SQVTM and ANQGSEA. CDR3 nucleotides: TGCAGCGTCGAAGCGGGAGTAAGCAATGAGCAGTTCTTA. It translates to CSVEAGVSNEQFL.

The chain carries TRBV2 and TRBJ2-3; D remains ambiguous. Deletions cut 7 bases from V and 4 bases from J, with 15 bases between. The CDR3 loop spans 14 amino acids. The germline CDR1 and CDR2 sequences are SNHLY and FYNNEI. CDR3: CASKPAGVADTQYF. The DNA of the CDR3 is TGTGCCAGCAAGCCGGCCGGAGTGGCAGATACGCAGTATTTT.

Only a few counts were recorded for this clonotype. The chain combines TRBV12-3 or TRBV12-4 with TRBJ2-5; 7 nucleotides agree with TRBD1. After removal of 5 bases from V and 9 bases from J, the junction contained 6 bases not matched to a gene. CDR3 size: 12 residues. The CDR3 sequence: CASSLTGEAQYF. The DNA for the CDR3 is TGTGCCAGCAGTCTCACAGGGGAAGCCCAGTACTTC.

This clonotype came up a few times. This rearrangement joins TRBV20-1 to TRBJ2-3; 11 nucleotides match TRBD2. The length of the CDR3 is 15 residues. The germline V gene has CDR1 DFQATT and CDR2 SNEGSKA (reference sequence). V gave up 4 bases and J gave up 2 bases; unmatched junction bases: 5. In DNA, the CDR3 is TGCAGTGCTACACGACTAGCGGGGAACACAGATACGCAGTATTTT. Its translation: CSATRLAGNTDTQYF.

This clonotype was detected ten times or more. The CDR3 here is CASSYRAQGAGGAFF. The CDR3 DNA reads as TGTGCCAGCAGTTACAGGGCCCAGGGGGCGGGTGGAGCTTTCTTT. The gene calls are TRBV6-5 and TRBJ1-1; TRBD1 matches 8 bases. Germline-derived CDR1 and CDR2 are MNHEY and SVGAGI. V trimming: 2 bases; J trimming: 10 bases; junction bases outside the gene matches: 12. This CDR3 contains 15 residues.

The chain combines TRBV12-3 or TRBV12-4 with TRBJ2-1; D ambiguous. The CDR3 runs 15 residues. V was pared by 0 bases and J by 4 bases, with 10 bases between. The CDR3 sequence is CASSLAVTGYNEQFF. In DNA form, the CDR3 reads TGTGCCAGCAGTTTAGCCGTGACCGGGTACAATGAGCAGTTCTTC.

This clonotype has only a few counts. The CDR3 sequence: CASSLGTGFADTQYF. Here the CDR3 DNA reads TGTGCCAGCAGCTTGGGGACAGGGTTCGCAGATACGCAGTATTTT. The chain has TRBV5-5 and TRBJ2-3; 8 bases match TRBD1. J gave up 4 bases and V 0 bases, and 4 bases lay outside the gene matches. The CDR3 totals 15 residues. The germline CDR1 and CDR2 sequences are SGHKS and YYEKEE (reference sequence).

The chain employs TRBV12-3 or TRBV12-4 and TRBJ1-6; TRBD1 agrees at 9 bases. The CDR3 consists of 14 residues. The V and J ends lost 10 bases and 3 bases, in that order; junction bases with no gene match: 4. CDR3 residues: CATTTGGYNSPLHF. CDR3 nucleotide sequence: TGTGCCACCACGACAGGGGGCTATAATTCACCCCTCCACTTT.

The sample holds many counts of this clonotype. The chain recombines TRBV5-1 with TRBJ1-2; a weak D match, TRBD1 (6 bases). Germline V gene data show CDR1 as SGHRS and CDR2 as YFSETQ. The CDR3 runs to 16 residues. The V and J ends lost 4 bases and 8 bases respectively, with 24 bases between them. The CDR3 DNA sequence: TGCGCCAGCAGCCCCGGAGTAGCAGGGGTTGGAGGAGGCTACACCTTC. This translates into CASSPGVAGVGGGYTF.